One and the same sample provided the 7 T cell receptor beta chains below, sequenced in a study of T cells in localized non-small cell lung cancer. Some clones are missing from TCRdb's copy, which holds only in-frame ones; the method was immunoSEQ multiplex PCR. The sample holds 40,000 or so clones, 70% to 80% seen once. The source was PBMCs, collected before any cancer treatment. These receptors all stem from a woman aged 35 to 70 with stage II squamous cell lung carcinoma.

The chain employs TRBV28 and TRBJ2-5, with D uncertain. This CDR3 region has 12 residues. CDR1 is MDHEN, CDR2 SYDVKM, per germline. V was shortened by 2 bases and J by 8 bases, with 9 bases between the two germline ends. This chain's CDR3 is CASSLALRTQYF. The CDR3, as DNA: TGTGCCAGCAGTTTAGCCTTGAGAACCCAGTACTTC. The variable domain in full, completed from reference TRBV28 and TRBJ2-5, reads DVKVTQSSRYLVKRTGEKVFLECVQDMDHENMFWYRQDPGLGLRLIYFSYDVKMKEKGDIPEGYSVSREKKERFSLILESASTNQTSMYLCASSLALRTQYFGPGTRLLVL.

This sequence joins TRBV15 and TRBJ1-1; D unresolved. Germline-derived CDR1 and CDR2 are LNHNV and YYDKDF (reference sequence). V was cut by 4 bases and J by 0 bases, with 6 bases left in between. CDR3 size: 13 residues. For the CDR3, the DNA is TGTGCCACCAGCATCGGCTTGAACACTGAAGCTTTCTTT. Its protein product is CATSIGLNTEAFF.

This clone is medium-sized. The chain is built from TRBV28 and TRBJ1-4; D possibly corresponds to TRBD1 (5 bases). The CDR3 has 14 residues. CDR1 and CDR2 (germline): MDHEN, SYDVKM. V gave up 4 bases and J gave up 8 bases, with 14 bases separating them. The CDR3 loop is CASSSLDSQEKLFF. The CDR3 DNA reads as TGTGCCAGCAGTTCCTTAGACAGCCAAGAAAAACTGTTTTTT.

The chain is built from TRBV19 and TRBJ2-1; D possibly corresponds to TRBD1 (6 bases). CDR1 and CDR2 (germline): LNHDA, SQIVND (reference sequence). The CDR3 spans 15 residues. V lost 3 bases to trimming and J lost 6 bases, with 15 bases between them. This chain's CDR3 is CASSIFNTGINEQFF. The CDR3 coding sequence is TGTGCCAGTAGTATTTTCAATACAGGGATCAATGAGCAGTTCTTC.

The chain carries TRBV11-2 and TRBJ1-2; 8 positions match TRBD1. This CDR3 region has 16 residues. The germline CDR1 and CDR2 sequences are SGHAT and FQNNGV. V lost 0 bases and J lost 6; bases outside the gene matches: 9. The CDR3 sequence is CASSLDQGAARDGYTF. As DNA, the CDR3 is TGTGCCAGCAGCTTAGACCAGGGGGCGGCTAGGGATGGCTACACCTTC.

This chain's CDR3 is CASRKLPSEQYF. The CDR3 DNA is TGTGCCAGCAGAAAGCTACCTAGCGAGCAGTACTTC. V is TRBV27 and J is TRBJ2-7, with D uncertain. The V gene's germline CDR1 is MNHEY and CDR2 SMNVEV (reference sequence). Between the trimmed V and J ends, which lost 6 bases and 6 bases, there was a span of 12 bases. This CDR3 spans 12 amino acids.

This clone occurred once. The CDR3: CASSAYPQLSGANVLTF. CDR3 nucleotide sequence: TGTGCCAGCAGCGCGTACCCCCAACTCTCTGGGGCCAACGTCCTGACTTTC. The chain couples TRBV13 to TRBJ2-6; D remains ambiguous. CDR1 and CDR2 from the germline V gene are PRHDT and FYEKMQ (reference sequence). The V end lost 5 bases, the J end lost 0 bases, and 14 bases lay between the germline ends. The CDR3 has 17 residues.